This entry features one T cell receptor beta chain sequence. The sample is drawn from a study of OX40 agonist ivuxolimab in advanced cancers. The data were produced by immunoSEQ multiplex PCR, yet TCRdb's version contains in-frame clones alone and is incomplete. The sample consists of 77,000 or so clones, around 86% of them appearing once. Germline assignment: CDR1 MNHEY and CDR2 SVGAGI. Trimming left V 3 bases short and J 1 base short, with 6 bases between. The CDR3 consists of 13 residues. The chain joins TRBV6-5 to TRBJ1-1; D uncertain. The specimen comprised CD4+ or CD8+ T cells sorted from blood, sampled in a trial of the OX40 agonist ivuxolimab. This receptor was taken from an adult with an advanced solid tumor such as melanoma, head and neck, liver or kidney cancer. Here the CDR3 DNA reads TGTGCCAGCAGTTATGGGTGGAACACTGAAGCTTTCTTT. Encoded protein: CASSYGWNTEAFF.